This T cell receptor (beta chain) was profiled in a study of technical replicates of blood from several donors (dated by TCRdb to the late 2010s). The method behind the library was the immunoSEQ multiplex PCR assay. What TCRdb holds here is the immuneACCESS table cut down to in-frame rearrangements. Part of the clones is not present; checked against another copy, under half of the missing clones reflect an unresolved V gene, and the others are unexplained. In this sample the table shows around 76,000 clones, over 95% of which occur a single time. 0.22% of the sample goes to the ten largest clones. Trimming accounts for 5 bases at V and 6 bases at J, while the number of junction bases matched to no gene is 10. The CDR3 covers 14 residues, taking in both the cysteine and the phenylalanine. Only CDR3 DNA is held: 42 bases, read in frame from base 1. The germline V gene supplies CDR1 SGHTA and CDR2 FQGNSA.

Notes on this clone: The clone's antigen remains unknown. The record has no base qualities; no much larger clone is one base away.

Sequenced: T cells isolated from PBMCs. The sequence is built from TRBV7-2 and TRBJ2-7; 7 central nucleotides agree with TRBD2. The sequence was obtained from a human donor in good health. The CDR3 here reads CASSPPWEGPEQYF. The bases are TGTGCCAGCAGCCCCCCTTGGGAGGGTCCCGAGCAGTACTTC.